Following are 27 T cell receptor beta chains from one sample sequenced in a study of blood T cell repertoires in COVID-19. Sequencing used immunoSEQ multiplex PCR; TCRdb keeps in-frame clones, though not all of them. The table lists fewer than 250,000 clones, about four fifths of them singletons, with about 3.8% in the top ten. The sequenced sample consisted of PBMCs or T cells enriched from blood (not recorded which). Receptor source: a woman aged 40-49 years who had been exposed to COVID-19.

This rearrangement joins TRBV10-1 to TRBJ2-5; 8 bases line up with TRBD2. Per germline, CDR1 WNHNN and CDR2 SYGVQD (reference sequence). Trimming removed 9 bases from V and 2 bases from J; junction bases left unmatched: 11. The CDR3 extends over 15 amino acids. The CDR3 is CARGVGLARQETQYF. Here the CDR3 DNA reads TGCGCCAGGGGGGTTGGACTAGCCCGGCAAGAGACCCAGTACTTC.

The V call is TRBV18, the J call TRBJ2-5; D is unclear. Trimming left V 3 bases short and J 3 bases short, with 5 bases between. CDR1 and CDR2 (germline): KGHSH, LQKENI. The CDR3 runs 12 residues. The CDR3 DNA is TGTGCCAGCTCACCGCAGGAAGAGACCCAGTACTTC. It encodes CASSPQEETQYF.

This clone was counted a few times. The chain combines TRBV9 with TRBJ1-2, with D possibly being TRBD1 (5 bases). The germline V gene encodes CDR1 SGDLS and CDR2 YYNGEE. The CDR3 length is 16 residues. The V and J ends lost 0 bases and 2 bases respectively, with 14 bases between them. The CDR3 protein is CASSVATGSLNYGYTF. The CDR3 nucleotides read TGTGCCAGCAGCGTAGCTACAGGATCGTTAAACTATGGCTACACCTTC.

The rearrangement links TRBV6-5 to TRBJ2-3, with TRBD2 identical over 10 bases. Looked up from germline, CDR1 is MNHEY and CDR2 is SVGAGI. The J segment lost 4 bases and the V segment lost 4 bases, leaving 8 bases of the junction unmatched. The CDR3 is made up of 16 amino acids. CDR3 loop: CASSSESGGEADTQYF. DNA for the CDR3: TGTGCCAGCAGTTCCGAGAGCGGGGGGGAGGCAGATACGCAGTATTTT.

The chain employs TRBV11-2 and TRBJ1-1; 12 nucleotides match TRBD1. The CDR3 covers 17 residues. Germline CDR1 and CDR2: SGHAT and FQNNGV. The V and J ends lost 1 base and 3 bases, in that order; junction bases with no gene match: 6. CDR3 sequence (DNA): TGTGCCAGCAGCTTAGTACCGGGACAGGGGGCTTACACTGAAGCTTTCTTT. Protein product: CASSLVPGQGAYTEAFF.

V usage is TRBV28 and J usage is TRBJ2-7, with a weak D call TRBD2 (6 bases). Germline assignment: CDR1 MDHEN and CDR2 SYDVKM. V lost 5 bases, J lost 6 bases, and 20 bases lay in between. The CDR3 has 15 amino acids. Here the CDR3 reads CASSPSGTSLLEQYF. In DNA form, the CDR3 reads TGTGCCAGCAGTCCATCCGGGACTTCCCTCCTCGAGCAGTACTTC.

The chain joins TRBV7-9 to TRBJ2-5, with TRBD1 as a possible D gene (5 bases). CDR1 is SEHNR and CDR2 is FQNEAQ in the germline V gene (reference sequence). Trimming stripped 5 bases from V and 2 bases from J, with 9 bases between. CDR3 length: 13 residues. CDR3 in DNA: TGTGCCAGCAGCGAAGGGGCTCAAGAGACCCAGTACTTC. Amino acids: CASSEGAQETQYF.

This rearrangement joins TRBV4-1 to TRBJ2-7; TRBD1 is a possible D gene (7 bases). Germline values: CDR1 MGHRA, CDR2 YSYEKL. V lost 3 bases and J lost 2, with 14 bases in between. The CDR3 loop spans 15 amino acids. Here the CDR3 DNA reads TGCGCCAGCAGCCAGGGAGGACAGGTTACCTACGAGCAGTACTTC. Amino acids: CASSQGGQVTYEQYF.

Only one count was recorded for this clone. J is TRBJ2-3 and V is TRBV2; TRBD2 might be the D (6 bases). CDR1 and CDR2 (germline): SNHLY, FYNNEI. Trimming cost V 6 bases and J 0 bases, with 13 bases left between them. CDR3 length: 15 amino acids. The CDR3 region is CASSGGPHSTDTQYF. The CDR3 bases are TGTGCCAGCAGCGGGGGACCCCATAGCACAGATACGCAGTATTTT.

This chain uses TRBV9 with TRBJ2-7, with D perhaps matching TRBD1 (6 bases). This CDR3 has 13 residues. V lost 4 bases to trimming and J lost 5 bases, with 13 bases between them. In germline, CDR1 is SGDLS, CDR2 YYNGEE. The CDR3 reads CASSPGQFNEQYF. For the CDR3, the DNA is TGTGCCAGCAGCCCAGGACAGTTCAACGAGCAGTACTTC.

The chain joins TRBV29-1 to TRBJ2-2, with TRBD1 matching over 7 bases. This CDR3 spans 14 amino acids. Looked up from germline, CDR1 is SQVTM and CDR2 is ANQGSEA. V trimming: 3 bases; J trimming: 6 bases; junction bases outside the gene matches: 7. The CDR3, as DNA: TGCAGCGTTGAGACTACAGGGGTACCCGGGGAGCTGTTTTTT. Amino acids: CSVETTGVPGELFF.

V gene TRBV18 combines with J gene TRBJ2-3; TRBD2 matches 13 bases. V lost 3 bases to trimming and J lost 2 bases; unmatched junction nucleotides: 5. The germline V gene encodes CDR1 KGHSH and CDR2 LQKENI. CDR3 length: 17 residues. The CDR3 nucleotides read TGTGCCAGCTCACCCTGGACTAGCGGGGGTTCCACAGATACGCAGTATTTT. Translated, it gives CASSPWTSGGSTDTQYF.

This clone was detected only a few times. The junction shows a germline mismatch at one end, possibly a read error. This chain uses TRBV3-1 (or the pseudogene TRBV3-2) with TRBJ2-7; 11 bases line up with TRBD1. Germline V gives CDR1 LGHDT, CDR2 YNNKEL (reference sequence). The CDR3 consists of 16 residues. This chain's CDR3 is CASSQDYYGTGGPPNF. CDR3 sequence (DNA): TGTGCCAGCAGCCAAGATTATTACGGGACAGGGGGACCCCCTAACTTC.

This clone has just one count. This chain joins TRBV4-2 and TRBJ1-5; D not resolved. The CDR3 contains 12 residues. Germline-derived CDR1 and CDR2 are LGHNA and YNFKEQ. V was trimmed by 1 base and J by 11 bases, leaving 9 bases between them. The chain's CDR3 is CASSQGGSAQHF. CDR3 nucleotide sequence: TGTGCCAGCAGCCAAGGAGGATCGGCCCAGCATTTT.

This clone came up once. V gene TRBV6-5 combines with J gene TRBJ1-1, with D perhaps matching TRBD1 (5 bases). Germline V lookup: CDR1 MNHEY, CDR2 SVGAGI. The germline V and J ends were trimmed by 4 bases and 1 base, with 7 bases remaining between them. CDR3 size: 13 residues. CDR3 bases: TGTGCCAGCAGTTGGGGGGGGAACACTGAAGCTTTCTTT. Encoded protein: CASSWGGNTEAFF.

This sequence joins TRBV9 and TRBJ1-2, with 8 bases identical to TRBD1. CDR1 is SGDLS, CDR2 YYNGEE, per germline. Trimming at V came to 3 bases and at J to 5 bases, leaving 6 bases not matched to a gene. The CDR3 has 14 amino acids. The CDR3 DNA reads TGTGCCAGCAGCGCACGGACAGGGAGTTATGGCTACACCTTC. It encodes CASSARTGSYGYTF.

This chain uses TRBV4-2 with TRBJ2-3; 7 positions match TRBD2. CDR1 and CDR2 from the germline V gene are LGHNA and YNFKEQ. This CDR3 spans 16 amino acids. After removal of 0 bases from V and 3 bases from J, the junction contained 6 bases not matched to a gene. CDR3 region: CASSQEGRGLTDTQYF. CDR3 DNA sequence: TGTGCCAGCAGCCAAGAAGGGCGGGGACTAACAGATACGCAGTATTTT.

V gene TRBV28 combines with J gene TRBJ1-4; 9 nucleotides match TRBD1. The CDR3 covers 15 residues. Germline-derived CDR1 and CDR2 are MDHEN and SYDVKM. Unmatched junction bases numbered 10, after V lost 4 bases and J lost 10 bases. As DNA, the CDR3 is TGTGCCAGCAGTTCTTTGGACAGGGGAGGGCGAAAACTGTTTTTT. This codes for CASSSLDRGGRKLFF.

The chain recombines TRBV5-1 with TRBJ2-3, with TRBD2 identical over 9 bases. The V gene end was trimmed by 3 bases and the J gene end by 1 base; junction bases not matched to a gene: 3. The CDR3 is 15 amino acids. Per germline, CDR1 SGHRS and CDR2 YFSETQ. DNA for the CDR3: TGCGCCAGCAGCTCTAGCGGGGTAGGCACAGATACGCAGTATTTT. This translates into CASSSSGVGTDTQYF.

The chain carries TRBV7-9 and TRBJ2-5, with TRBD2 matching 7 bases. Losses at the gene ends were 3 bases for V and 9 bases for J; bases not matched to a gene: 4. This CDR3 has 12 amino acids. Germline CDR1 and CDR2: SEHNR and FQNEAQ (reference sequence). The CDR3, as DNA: TGTGCCAGCAGCTTGAGCGGGACGGCCCAGTACTTC. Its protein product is CASSLSGTAQYF.

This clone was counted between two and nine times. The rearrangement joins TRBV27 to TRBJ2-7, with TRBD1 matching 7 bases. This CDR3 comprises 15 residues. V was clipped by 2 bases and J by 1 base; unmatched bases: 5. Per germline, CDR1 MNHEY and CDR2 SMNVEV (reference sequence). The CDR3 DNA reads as TGTGCCAGCAGTTTAAACAGGGGCCCATCCTACGAGCAGTACTTC. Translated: CASSLNRGPSYEQYF.

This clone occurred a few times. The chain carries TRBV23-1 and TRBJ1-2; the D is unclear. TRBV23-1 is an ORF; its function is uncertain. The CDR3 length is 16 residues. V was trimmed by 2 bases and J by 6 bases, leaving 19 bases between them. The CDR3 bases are TGCGCCAGCAGTCAACCCGCTTCCCGGGTTCGGGATGGCTACACCTTC. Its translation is CASSQPASRVRDGYTF.

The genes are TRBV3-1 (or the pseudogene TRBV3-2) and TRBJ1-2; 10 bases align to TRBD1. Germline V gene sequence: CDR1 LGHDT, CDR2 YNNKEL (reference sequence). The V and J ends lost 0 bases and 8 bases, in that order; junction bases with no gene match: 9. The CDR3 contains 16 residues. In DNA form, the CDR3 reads TGTGCCAGCAGCCAAGATGAGAGACAGGGGGCAATCGGCTACACCTTC. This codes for CASSQDERQGAIGYTF.

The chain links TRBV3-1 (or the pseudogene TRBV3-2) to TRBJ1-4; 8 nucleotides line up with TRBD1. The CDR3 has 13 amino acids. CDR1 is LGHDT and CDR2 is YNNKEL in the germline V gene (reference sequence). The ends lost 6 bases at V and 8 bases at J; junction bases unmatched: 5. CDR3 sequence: CASRLTGDEKLFF. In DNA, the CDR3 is TGTGCCAGCAGGCTGACAGGGGACGAAAAACTGTTTTTT.

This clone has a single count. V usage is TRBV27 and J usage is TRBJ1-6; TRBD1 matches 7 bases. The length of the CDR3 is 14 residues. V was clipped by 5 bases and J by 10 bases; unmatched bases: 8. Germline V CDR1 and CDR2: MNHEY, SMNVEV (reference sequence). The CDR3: CASSPAGGSSPLHF. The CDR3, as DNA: TGTGCCAGCAGTCCAGCAGGGGGAAGCTCACCCCTCCACTTT.

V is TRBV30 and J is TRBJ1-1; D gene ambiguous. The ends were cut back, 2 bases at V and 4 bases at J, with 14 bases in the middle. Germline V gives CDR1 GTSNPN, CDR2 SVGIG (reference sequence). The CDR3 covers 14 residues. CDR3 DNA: TGTGCCTGGAGTCTTCGGGGAGAAGGCACTGAAGCTTTCTTT. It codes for CAWSLRGEGTEAFF.

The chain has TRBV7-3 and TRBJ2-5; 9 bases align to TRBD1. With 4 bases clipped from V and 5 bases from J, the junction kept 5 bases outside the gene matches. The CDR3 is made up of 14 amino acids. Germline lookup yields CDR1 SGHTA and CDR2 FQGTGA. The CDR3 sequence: CASSWTGAGETQYF. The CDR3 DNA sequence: TGTGCCAGCAGCTGGACAGGGGCGGGGGAGACCCAGTACTTC.